The rows below give T cell receptor beta chains drawn from one sample of a study of T cell repertoires in cytomegalovirus infection. TCRdb ran MiXCR on the reads and lists one entry per CDR3 protein. The table shows around 740,000 distinct CDR3 sequences, with under 40% occurring only once. Source material: PBMCs. These receptors originate from a human donor in good health (CMV status not recorded). Some clones in this sample may be carry-over from other donors' samples. Both conserved end residues are part of each CDR3. D genes are given only for firm matches. Clone size is stated in some rows and not others, as once, few, many or a class when expanded.

>.|TRBJ2-7|TRBV7-2|.
TGTGCCAGCAGCAAACAGGGTTACGGCGAGCAGTACTTC
CASSKQGYGEQYF
>few|TRBJ1-5|TRBV28|.
TGTGCCAGCAGCCTACCAGCGGGGAGGGTTAATCAGCCCCAGCATTTT
CASSLPAGRVNQPQHF
>.|TRBJ2-2|TRBV7-7|.
TGTGCTAGCAGCTTATCGGCTAGCGACACCGGGGAGCTGTTTTTT
CASSLSASDTGELFF
>few|TRBJ2-1|TRBV24-1|TRBD1
TGTGCCACCAGTGACTGGACAGGGGGTACCTACAATGAGCAGTTCTTC
CATSDWTGGTYNEQFF
>.|TRBJ2-5|TRBV29-1|TRBD2
TGCAGCGTTCTTGGGACTAGCGGGGGGAGCCAAGAGACCCAGTACTTC
CSVLGTSGGSQETQYF
>.|TRBJ2-2|TRBV28|.
TGTGCCAGCAGTTTATTCTTGGGTGCGGACACCGGGGAGCTGTTTTTT
CASSLFLGADTGELFF
>few|TRBJ2-1|TRBV7-6|.
TGTGCCAGCAGCCCCACTCGTTCAGAGAGCTCCTACAATGAGCAGTTCTTC
CASSPTRSESSYNEQFF
>many|TRBJ2-6|TRBV12-3/TRBV12-4|.
TGTGCCAGCAGTTTTGACATCTCTGGGGCCAACGTCCTGACTTTC
CASSFDISGANVLTF
>few|TRBJ2-2|TRBV6-1|.
TGTGCCAGCAGTCTAAGGGGTGTTAACACCGGGGAGCTGTTTTTT
CASSLRGVNTGELFF
>.|TRBJ2-1|TRBV11-1|.
TGTGCCAGCAGACCCGACAGGTCCTCCTACAATGAGCAGTTCTTC
CASRPDRSSYNEQFF
>.|TRBJ2-1|TRBV7-8|.
TGTGCCATCGGAGGTTCCTACAATGAGCAGTTCTTC
CAIGGSYNEQFF
>.|TRBJ1-2|TRBV12-3/TRBV12-4|TRBD1
TGTGCCAGCAGTTTAACAGGGGTCACAGAGAACTATGGCTACACCTTC
CASSLTGVTENYGYTF
>.|TRBJ2-3|TRBV20-1|.
TGCAGTGCTAGAGCAGGGGCCTCTAGCACAGATACGCAGTATTTT
CSARAGASSTDTQYF
>few|TRBJ2-1|TRBV3-1|.
TGTGCCAGCAGCCAAGATCTGAGCGGGCGGAGCGATGAGCAGTTCTTC
CASSQDLSGRSDEQFF
>many|TRBJ1-5|TRBV28|.
TGTGCCAGCAGTCTTGATTGGGGGGCTGGCAATCAGCCCCAGCATTTT
CASSLDWGAGNQPQHF
>.|TRBJ2-3|TRBV7-9|TRBD1
TGTGCCAGCAGCTTAGGACCGGGACAGTTCGTCCCAGATACGCAGTATTTT
CASSLGPGQFVPDTQYF
>few|TRBJ2-5|TRBV2|.
TGTGCCAGCAGTGAAGTTGGCAGTTACCAAGAGACCCAGTACTTC
CASSEVGSYQETQYF
>many|TRBJ1-1|TRBV11-2|.
TGTGCCAGCAGCTTATGGGGGAGGAACACTGAAGCTTTCTTT
CASSLWGRNTEAFF
>.|TRBJ2-4|TRBV2|TRBD2
TGTGCCAGCAGTGAAGCGAAGGACGCGGGAGGGCATGACAAAAACATTCAGTACTTC
CASSEAKDAGGHDKNIQYF
>.|TRBJ2-1|TRBV3-1|.
TGTGCCAGCAGCCAATATATGTCCAATGAGCAGTTCTTC
CASSQYMSNEQFF
>.|TRBJ1-5|TRBV28|.
TGTGCCAGCACCCCGGGAGGGGGGCAGAGCAATCAGCCCCAGCATTTT
CASTPGGGQSNQPQHF
>.|TRBJ1-2|TRBV28|.
TGTGCCAGCAGTTCAACCTCGATCGCGCTGGCGGGGTATGGCTACACCTTC
CASSSTSIALAGYGYTF
>few|TRBJ2-5|TRBV6-1|TRBD1
TGTGCCAGCAGTGAACAGGGGGCTACGGTCGGGACCCAGTACTTC
CASSEQGATVGTQYF
>once|TRBJ1-2|TRBV7-4|.
TGTGCCAGCAGCTTAGCCAGCCCCGGGGCAGAAATGGGGTATGGCTACACCTTC
CASSLASPGAEMGYGYTF
>.|TRBJ2-4|TRBV3-1|TRBD2
TGTGCCAGCAGCCAAGGGCCAGCGGGAGCTGAAAACATTCAGTACTTC
CASSQGPAGAENIQYF
>few|TRBJ2-2|TRBV7-6|.
TGTGCCAGCAGCCAAAAGCAGGTTGGGGAGCTGTTTTTT
CASSQKQVGELFF
>.|TRBJ1-5|TRBV12-3/TRBV12-4|.
TGTGCCAGCAGTTCCAGGTCAGTAAATCAGCCCCAGCATTTT
CASSSRSVNQPQHF
>.|TRBJ2-7|TRBV27|.
TGTGCCAGCAGTTTAATCTCAGGGAACCCCTACGAGCAGTACTTC
CASSLISGNPYEQYF
>.|TRBJ2-7|TRBV7-9|.
TGTGCCAGCAGGTACCCGGGGGCCTACGAGCAGTACTTC
CASRYPGAYEQYF
>.|TRBJ1-2|TRBV6-5|TRBD1
TGTGCCAGCAACGTAAACGGAGGACAGGGGATAGGAGGCTACACCTTC
CASNVNGGQGIGGYTF
>.|TRBJ1-3|TRBV28|.
TGTGCCAGCAGTTTAAAAACAGAAAACACCATATATTTT
CASSLKTENTIYF
>.|TRBJ2-7|TRBV7-2|.
TGTGTCGGCAGCCCCACAGGGCCGTACGAGCAGTACTTC
CVGSPTGPYEQYF
>.|TRBJ1-6|TRBV2|.
TGTGCCAGCCTCGCGGACTCTCAGACACCCCTCCACTTT
CASLADSQTPLHF
>.|TRBJ2-1|TRBV7-9|TRBD2
TGTGCCAGCAGCCCCGGGACTAGCGCTCCGGGAGCCCCCTACAATGAGCAGTTCTTC
CASSPGTSAPGAPYNEQFF
>few|TRBJ1-1|TRBV29-1|.
TGCAGCGCGGGAACAGGGAACACTGAAGCTTTCTTT
CSAGTGNTEAFF
>few|TRBJ1-1|TRBV5-1|.
TGCGCCAGCGCATGGAGTCCCCTGCTTAACACTGAAGCTTTCTTT
CASAWSPLLNTEAFF
>many|TRBJ2-5|TRBV7-2|.
TGTGCCAGCAGCTTACCCCTAGGGCCCCAAGAGACCCAGTACTTC
CASSLPLGPQETQYF
>.|TRBJ1-1|TRBV5-1|.
TGCGCCAGCAGCTTGGACACCCCGGGAACTGAAGCTTTCTTT
CASSLDTPGTEAFF